Below, one T cell receptor (beta chain) is given with its context. These data are taken from a study of T cells in Graves' hyperthyroidism and ophthalmopathy. The CDR3 is made up of 16 amino acids. Germline V gene lookup returns CDR1 SGDLS and CDR2 YYNGEE. The V and J ends lost 0 bases and 4 bases respectively, with 11 bases between them. Diagnostic assessment was based on clinical symptoms, serum thyroxine and TRAb, thyroid ultrasound and orbital computed tomography. Amplification yielded TCR beta CDR3 regions, with RNA transcripts as the source. Primed by the HTBI set, a first-round RT-PCR was run on the TCR CDR3. Each CDR3 protein gets one entry after TCRdb re-called the multiplex PCR reads with MiXCR. The data contain 500,000 to 750,000 distinct CDR3 sequences, approximately 15% of them singletons.

The source of this sequence is a woman under 30 with Graves' ophthalmopathy. The specimen sequenced was blood. The genes are TRBV9 and TRBJ1-6, with a weak D call TRBD1 (5 bases). As DNA, the CDR3 is TGTGCCAGCAGCGTAGGAGCGGGGGATTATAATTCACCCCTCCACTTT. Its translation: CASSVGAGDYNSPLHF.